The 18 T cell receptor beta chains presented below share a single source sample, sequenced in a study of cytomegalovirus exposure and HLA in healthy donors. The assay was immunoSEQ multiplex PCR, and TCRdb's table has in-frame clones only and misses some. The table records about 140,000 clones, approximately 85% of them present only once. Sequenced material: PBMCs. Source of these receptors: a woman aged 30 to 39 in good health and CMV-seronegative.

The J gene is TRBJ2-3, the V gene TRBV6-6; 8 bases align to TRBD2. The CDR3 contains 16 residues. The junction had 14 bases not matched to a gene; V was cut back by 5 bases and J by 7 bases. The germline gives CDR1 MNHNY, CDR2 SVGAGI (reference sequence). The CDR3 loop is CASSPPTGGRVNTQYF. CDR3 sequence (DNA): TGTGCCAGCAGTCCCCCGACGGGGGGGAGAGTAAATACGCAGTATTTT.

V and J are TRBV6-5 and TRBJ1-4, with D perhaps matching TRBD1 (6 bases). The germline V gene encodes CDR1 MNHEY and CDR2 SVGAGI. V lost 6 bases and J 7 bases, leaving 9 bases between the germline ends. There are 12 residues in the CDR3. The CDR3 spells CASRGQTEKLFF. The CDR3 DNA is TGTGCCAGCAGAGGACAGACTGAAAAACTGTTTTTT.

This clone was seen once. This sequence joins TRBV10-3 and TRBJ2-3; 15 bases agree with TRBD2. V dropped 5 bases and J dropped 6; count of bases not matched to a gene: 6. The length of the CDR3 is 16 residues. Germline CDR1 is ENHRY and CDR2 is SYGVKD. Here the CDR3 reads CAISPRTSGGADTQYF. The DNA of the CDR3 is TGTGCCATCAGTCCCCGGACTAGCGGGGGGGCGGATACGCAGTATTTT.

The V gene is TRBV7-2, the J gene TRBJ1-5; 7 bases map to TRBD1. Germline CDR1 SGHTA, CDR2 FQGNSA. V lost 2 bases and J lost 3; bases outside the gene matches: 13. This CDR3 region has 18 residues. The CDR3: CASSLLAGGISFNQPQHF. CDR3 coding DNA: TGTGCCAGCAGCTTATTAGCAGGGGGTATAAGCTTCAATCAGCCCCAGCATTTT.

The chain couples TRBV2 to TRBJ1-1; TRBD1 agrees at 8 bases. Germline-derived CDR1 and CDR2 are SNHLY and FYNNEI. The length of the CDR3 is 13 residues. The V segment lost 6 bases and the J segment 3 bases; nucleotides outside the gene matches: 3. CDR3 loop: CASSDRGYTEAFF. The DNA for the CDR3 is TGTGCCAGCAGCGACAGGGGTTACACTGAAGCTTTCTTT.

This clone was seen once. This chain uses TRBV6-5 with TRBJ1-2; 7 bases are shared with TRBD1. The length of the CDR3 is 15 residues. Unmatched junction bases numbered 7, after V lost 2 bases and J lost 4 bases. CDR1 is MNHEY and CDR2 is SVGAGI in the germline V gene. CDR3 in amino acids: CASSYSTGQIYGYTF. As DNA, the CDR3 is TGTGCCAGCAGTTACAGTACGGGACAGATCTATGGCTACACCTTC.

Only one count was recorded for this clone. This rearrangement joins TRBV5-1 to TRBJ2-2, with 11 positions matching TRBD2. CDR1 is SGHRS, CDR2 YFSETQ, per germline. The CDR3 totals 18 residues. The trim removed 9 bases at V and 3 bases at J, leaving 16 bases unmatched. CDR3 coding DNA: TGCGCCACAAACGACCGCATAACTAGCGGGGGTCACACCGGGGAGCTGTTTTTT. It codes for CATNDRITSGGHTGELFF. The full variable domain, completed using reference TRBV5-1 and TRBJ2-2, is KAGVTQTPRYLIKTRGQQVTLSCSPISGHRSVSWYQQTPGQGLQFLFEYFSETQRNKGNFPGRFSGRQFSNSRSEMNVSTLELGDSALYLCATNDRITSGGHTGELFFGEGSRLTVL.

The chain employs TRBV2 and TRBJ1-3; 10 bases are shared with TRBD1. Germline V CDR1 and CDR2: SNHLY, FYNNEI. The CDR3 has 16 residues. With V trimmed by 6 bases and J by 4 bases, 9 bases remained unmatched. In nucleotides, the CDR3 is TGTGCCAGCAGCGATCAGGGACAGGGGAGGGGAAACACCATATATTTT. Encoded protein: CASSDQGQGRGNTIYF.

The sample holds a few counts of this clone. The chain carries TRBV7-9 and TRBJ2-7, with a tentative D call TRBD1 (8 bases). Germline V gene lookup returns CDR1 SEHNR and CDR2 FQNEAQ (reference sequence). The CDR3 contains 14 residues. Trimming took 6 bases from V and 3 from J, leaving 15 bases between them. CDR3 in amino acids: CASSPTGGGYEQYF. DNA for the CDR3: TGTGCCAGCAGTCCTACAGGGGGGGGCTACGAGCAGTACTTC. Complete variable domain (other parts from reference TRBV7-9 and TRBJ2-7): DTGVSQNPRHKITKRGQNVTFRCDPISEHNRLYWYRQTLGQGPEFLTYFQNEAQLEKSRLLSDRFSAERPKGSFSTLEIQRTEQGDSAMYLCASSPTGGGYEQYFGPGTRLTVT.

The chain joins TRBV9 to TRBJ1-2; 9 bases are shared with TRBD1. The germline gives CDR1 SGDLS, CDR2 YYNGEE. V dropped 0 bases and J dropped 5; count of bases not matched to a gene: 5. The CDR3 sequence is 15 residues long. CDR3 protein: CASSVAQGATYGYTF. The CDR3 DNA sequence: TGTGCCAGCAGCGTAGCACAGGGGGCGACGTATGGCTACACCTTC. The full variable domain, its missing parts supplied by reference TRBV9 and TRBJ1-2, is DSGVTQTPKHLITATGQRVTLRCSPRSGDLSVYWYQQSLDQGLQFLIQYYNGEERAKGNILERFSAQQFPDLHSELNLSSLELGDSALYFCASSVAQGATYGYTFGSGTRLTVV.

The rearrangement uses TRBV28 and TRBJ1-4, with D uncertain. The germline V gene has CDR1 MDHEN and CDR2 SYDVKM. V was cut by 6 bases and J by 5 bases, with 16 bases left in between. This CDR3 is 15 amino acids long. CDR3 sequence (DNA): TGTGCCAGCAGCCACGACACCCCAAAGAATGAAAAACTGTTTTTT. It encodes CASSHDTPKNEKLFF.

The chain couples TRBV5-1 to TRBJ1-6; possible D gene TRBD1, 6 bases. The germline V and J ends were trimmed by 0 bases and 6 bases, with 13 bases remaining between them. Germline V gene data show CDR1 as SGHRS and CDR2 as YFSETQ. The CDR3 extends over 16 amino acids. The CDR3 DNA follows: TGCGCCAGCAGCTTGGTTACAGGGTCGGGTAATTCACCCCTCCACTTT. Translated, it gives CASSLVTGSGNSPLHF.

About this clone itself: The junction and the germline gene differ at one end; a read error may be behind it. V and J are TRBV5-1 and TRBJ2-7; 9 bases agree with TRBD2. This CDR3 has 15 amino acids. The germline V gene has CDR1 SGHRS and CDR2 YFSETQ. The CDR3 spells CASSLAGTSSHEQYF. The CDR3 DNA reads TGCGCCAGCAGCTTGGCCGGGACTAGCTCCCACGAGCAGTACTTC.

The V and J genes are TRBV6-6 and TRBJ1-1; maybe TRBD1 (5 bases). The CDR3 extends over 14 amino acids. V was clipped by 5 bases and J by 1 base, with 11 bases between them. From germline, CDR1 is MNHNY and CDR2 SVGAGI (reference sequence). CDR3 nucleotide sequence: TGTGCCAGCAGTCCAACGACAGAGAACACTGAAGCTTTCTTT. It is translated as CASSPTTENTEAFF.

This clone turned up a few times. The chain links TRBV5-1 to TRBJ2-3, with TRBD2 identical over 11 bases. Germline CDR1 reads SGHRS; CDR2 reads YFSETQ. With V trimmed by 0 bases and J by 5 bases, 11 bases remained unmatched. The CDR3 length is 18 residues. The DNA for the CDR3 is TGCGCCAGCAGCTTGGCCGGCGGTAGCGGGGGGGCTAGAGATACGCAGTATTTT. Residues: CASSLAGGSGGARDTQYF.

V is TRBV19 and J is TRBJ2-5, with a weak D call TRBD1 (5 bases). Per the germline V gene, CDR1 is LNHDA and CDR2 is SQIVND (reference sequence). This CDR3 is built from 13 residues. The germline V and J ends were trimmed by 8 bases and 4 bases, with 14 bases remaining between them. The CDR3 bases are TGTGCCAGTTCCGAGAGAAGGGGAGAGACCCAGTACTTC. Translated, it gives CASSERRGETQYF. Combining the CDR3 with reference TRBV19 and TRBJ2-5 gives the whole variable domain DGGITQSPKYLFRKEGQNVTLSCEQNLNHDAMYWYRQDPGQGLRLIYYSQIVNDFQKGDIAEGYSVSREKKESFPLTVTSAQKNPTAFYLCASSERRGETQYFGPGTRLLVL.

The V gene is TRBV28, the J gene TRBJ1-5; D gene unclear. This CDR3 spans 12 amino acids. V was pared by 5 bases and J by 5 bases, with 7 bases between. Germline V lookup: CDR1 MDHEN, CDR2 SYDVKM. The CDR3 sequence: CASSLTYQPQHF. CDR3 nucleotide sequence: TGTGCCAGCAGTCTTACATATCAGCCCCAGCATTTT.

The V and J genes are TRBV5-6 and TRBJ1-5, with 8 bases that match TRBD1. This CDR3 spans 17 amino acids. V lost 7 bases and J lost 4; bases outside the gene matches: 16. The germline gives CDR1 SGHDT, CDR2 YYEEEE. CDR3 protein: CASARMEGQVGNQPQHF. The CDR3 DNA follows: TGTGCCAGCGCTCGAATGGAGGGACAGGTGGGGAATCAGCCCCAGCATTTT.